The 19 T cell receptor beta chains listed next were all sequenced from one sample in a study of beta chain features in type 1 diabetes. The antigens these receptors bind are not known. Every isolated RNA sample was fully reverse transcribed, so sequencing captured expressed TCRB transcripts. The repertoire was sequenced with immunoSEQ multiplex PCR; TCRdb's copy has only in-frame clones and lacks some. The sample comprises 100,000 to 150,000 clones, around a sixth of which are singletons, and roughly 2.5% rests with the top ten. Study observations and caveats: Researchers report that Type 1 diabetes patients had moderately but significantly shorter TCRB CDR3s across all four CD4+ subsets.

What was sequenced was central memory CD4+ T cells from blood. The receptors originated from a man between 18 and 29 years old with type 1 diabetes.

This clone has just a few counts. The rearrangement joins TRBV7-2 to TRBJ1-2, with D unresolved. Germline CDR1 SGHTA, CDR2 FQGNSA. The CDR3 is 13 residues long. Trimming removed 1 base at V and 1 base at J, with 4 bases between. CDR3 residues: CASSLVINYGYTF. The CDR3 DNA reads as TGTGCCAGCAGCTTAGTTATTAACTATGGCTACACCTTC.

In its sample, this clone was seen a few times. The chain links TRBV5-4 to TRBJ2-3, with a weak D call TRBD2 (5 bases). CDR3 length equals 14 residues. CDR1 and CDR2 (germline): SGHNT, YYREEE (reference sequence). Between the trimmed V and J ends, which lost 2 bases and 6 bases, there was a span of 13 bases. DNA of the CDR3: TGTGCCAGCAGCTTACGGCTAGCCGGCGATACGCAGTATTTT. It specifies CASSLRLAGDTQYF.

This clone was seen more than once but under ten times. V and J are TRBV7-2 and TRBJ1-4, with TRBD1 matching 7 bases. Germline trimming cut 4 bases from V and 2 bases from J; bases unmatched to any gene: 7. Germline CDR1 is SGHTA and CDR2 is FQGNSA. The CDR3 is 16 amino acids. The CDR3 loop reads CASSSSGTVTNEKLFF. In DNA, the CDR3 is TGTGCCAGCAGCTCCTCCGGGACAGTGACTAATGAAAAACTGTTTTTT.

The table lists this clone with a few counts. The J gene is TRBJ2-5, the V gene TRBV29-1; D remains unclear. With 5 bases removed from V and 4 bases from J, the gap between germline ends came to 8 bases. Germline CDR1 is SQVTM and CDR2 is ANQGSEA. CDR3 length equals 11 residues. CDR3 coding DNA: TGCAGCGTTTTGAATGGAGAGACCCAGTACTTC. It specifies CSVLNGETQYF.

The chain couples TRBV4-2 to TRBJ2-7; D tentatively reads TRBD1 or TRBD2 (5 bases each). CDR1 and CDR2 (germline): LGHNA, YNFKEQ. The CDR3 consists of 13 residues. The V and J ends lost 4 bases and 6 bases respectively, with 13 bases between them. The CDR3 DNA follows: TGTGCCAGCAGCCGGGACGGGGTCGGCGAGCAGTACTTC. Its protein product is CASSRDGVGEQYF.

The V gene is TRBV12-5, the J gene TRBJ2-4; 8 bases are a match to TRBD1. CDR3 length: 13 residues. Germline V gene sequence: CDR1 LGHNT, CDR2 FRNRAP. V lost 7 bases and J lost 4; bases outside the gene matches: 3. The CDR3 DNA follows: TGTGCTAGTGATAGGGACAGGAAAAACATTCAGTACTTC. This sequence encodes CASDRDRKNIQYF.

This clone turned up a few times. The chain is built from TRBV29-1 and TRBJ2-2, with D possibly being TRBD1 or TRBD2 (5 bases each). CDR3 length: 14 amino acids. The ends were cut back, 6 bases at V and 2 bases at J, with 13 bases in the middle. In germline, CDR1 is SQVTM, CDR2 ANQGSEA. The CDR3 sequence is CSVKGRANTGELFF. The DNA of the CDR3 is TGCAGCGTGAAGGGACGGGCAAACACCGGGGAGCTGTTTTTT.

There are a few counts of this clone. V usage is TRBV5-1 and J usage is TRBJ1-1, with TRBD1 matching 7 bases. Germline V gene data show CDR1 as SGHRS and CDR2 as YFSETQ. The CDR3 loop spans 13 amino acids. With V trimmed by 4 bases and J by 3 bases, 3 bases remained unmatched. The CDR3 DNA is TGCGCCAGCAGCGAGGGGACAGACACTGAAGCTTTCTTT. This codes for CASSEGTDTEAFF.

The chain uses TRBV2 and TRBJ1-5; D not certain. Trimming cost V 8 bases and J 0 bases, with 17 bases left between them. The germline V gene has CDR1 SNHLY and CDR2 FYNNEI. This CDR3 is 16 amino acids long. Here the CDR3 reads CASGSGQRYSNQPQHF. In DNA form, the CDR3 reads TGTGCCAGCGGAAGTGGGCAGAGGTATAGCAATCAGCCCCAGCATTTT.

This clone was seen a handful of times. The CDR3 nucleotides are TGTGCCAGCAGCTGGGGACAGGGTTGGACTGAAGCTTTCTTT. Amino acids: CASSWGQGWTEAFF. This sequence joins TRBV5-6 and TRBJ1-1; the match to TRBD1 covers 9 bases. The germline gives CDR1 SGHDT, CDR2 YYEEEE. The V gene end was trimmed by 3 bases and the J gene end by 5 bases; junction bases not matched to a gene: 5. The CDR3 spans 14 residues.

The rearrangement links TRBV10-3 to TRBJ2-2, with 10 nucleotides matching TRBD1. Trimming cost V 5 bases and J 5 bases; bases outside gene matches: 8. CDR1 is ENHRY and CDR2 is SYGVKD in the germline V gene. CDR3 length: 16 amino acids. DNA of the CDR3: TGTGCCATCAGTTCCCTGGGACAGGGGTCAACCGGGGAGCTGTTTTTT. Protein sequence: CAISSLGQGSTGELFF.

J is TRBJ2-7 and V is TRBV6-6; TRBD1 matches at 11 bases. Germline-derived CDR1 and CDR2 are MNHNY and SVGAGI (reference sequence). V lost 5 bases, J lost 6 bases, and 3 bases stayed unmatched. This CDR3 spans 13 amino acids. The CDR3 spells CASSGTGGGEQYF. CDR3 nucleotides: TGTGCCAGCAGTGGGACAGGGGGTGGCGAGCAGTACTTC.

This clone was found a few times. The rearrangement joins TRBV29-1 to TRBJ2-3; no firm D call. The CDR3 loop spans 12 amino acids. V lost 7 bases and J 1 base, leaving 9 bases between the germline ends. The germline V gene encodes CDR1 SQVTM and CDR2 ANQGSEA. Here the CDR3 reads CSAEAGTDTQYF. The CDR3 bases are TGCAGCGCCGAAGCAGGCACAGATACGCAGTATTTT.

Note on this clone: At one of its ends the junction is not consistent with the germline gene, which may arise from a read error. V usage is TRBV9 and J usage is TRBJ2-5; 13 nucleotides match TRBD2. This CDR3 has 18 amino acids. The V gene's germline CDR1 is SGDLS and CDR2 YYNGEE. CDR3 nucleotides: TGTTCCAGCAGCAAAGCCTTACTAGCGGGAGGGATCCAAGAGACCCAGTACTTC. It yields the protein CSSSKALLAGGIQETQYF.

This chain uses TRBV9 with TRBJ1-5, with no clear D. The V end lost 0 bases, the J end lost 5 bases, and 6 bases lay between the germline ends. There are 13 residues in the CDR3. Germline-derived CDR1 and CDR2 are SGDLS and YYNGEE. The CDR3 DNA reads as TGTGCCAGCAGCGTAGACACATATCAGCCCCAGCATTTT. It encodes CASSVDTYQPQHF.

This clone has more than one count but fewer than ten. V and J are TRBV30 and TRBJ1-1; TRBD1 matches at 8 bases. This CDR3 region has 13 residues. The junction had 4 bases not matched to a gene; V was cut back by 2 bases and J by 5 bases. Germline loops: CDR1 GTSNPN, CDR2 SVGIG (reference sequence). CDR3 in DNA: TGTGCCTGGAGTCAGGGGGCGCGGACTGAAGCTTTCTTT. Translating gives CAWSQGARTEAFF.

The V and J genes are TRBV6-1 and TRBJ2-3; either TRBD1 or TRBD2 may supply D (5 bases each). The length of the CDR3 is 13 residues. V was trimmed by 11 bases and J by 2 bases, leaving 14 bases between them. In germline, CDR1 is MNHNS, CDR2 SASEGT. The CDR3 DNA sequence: TGTGCCGGTCAGGGCGACTACACAGATACGCAGTATTTT. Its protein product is CAGQGDYTDTQYF.

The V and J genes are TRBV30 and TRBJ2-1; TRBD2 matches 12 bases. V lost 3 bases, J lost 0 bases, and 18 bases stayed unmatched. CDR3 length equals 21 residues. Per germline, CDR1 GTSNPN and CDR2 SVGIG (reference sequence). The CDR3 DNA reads TGTGCCTGGAGGCCCCTAGAGACTAGCGGGGGCCGTATCCTCTCCTACAATGAGCAGTTCTTC. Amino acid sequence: CAWRPLETSGGRILSYNEQFF.

The CDR3 here is CASSRDRGNNEQFF. The CDR3 DNA is TGTGCCAGCTCACGCGACAGGGGAAACAATGAGCAGTTCTTC. The J gene is TRBJ2-1, the V gene TRBV18; 8 bases line up with TRBD1. Germline lookup yields CDR1 KGHSH and CDR2 LQKENI. The CDR3 extends over 14 amino acids. V lost 4 bases, J lost 5 bases, and 4 bases stayed unmatched.